This entry is about one TCR beta chain. These data come from a study of CD8 T cells in Susac syndrome. Germline V CDR1 and CDR2: ENHRY, SYGVKD. The CDR3 sequence is 16 residues long. After removal of 5 bases from V and 5 bases from J, the junction contained 8 bases not matched to a gene. When the RNA was reverse transcribed, random hexamers were used with an input of roughly 0.45 to 1 ug. TCRdb analysed the immunoSEQ multiplex PCR reads with MiXCR anew, one entry per CDR3 protein. Of roughly 400,000 distinct CDR3 sequences in the sample, 85% were seen once. The receptor was derived from a human donor with multiple sclerosis. The rearrangement uses TRBV10-3 and TRBJ2-7; 14 positions match TRBD2. Sequenced input: CD8+ T cells from PBMCs. The CDR3 sequence is CAISPFGTSGSDEQYF. CDR3 DNA sequence: TGTGCCATCAGTCCTTTTGGGACTAGCGGGAGCGACGAGCAGTACTTC.